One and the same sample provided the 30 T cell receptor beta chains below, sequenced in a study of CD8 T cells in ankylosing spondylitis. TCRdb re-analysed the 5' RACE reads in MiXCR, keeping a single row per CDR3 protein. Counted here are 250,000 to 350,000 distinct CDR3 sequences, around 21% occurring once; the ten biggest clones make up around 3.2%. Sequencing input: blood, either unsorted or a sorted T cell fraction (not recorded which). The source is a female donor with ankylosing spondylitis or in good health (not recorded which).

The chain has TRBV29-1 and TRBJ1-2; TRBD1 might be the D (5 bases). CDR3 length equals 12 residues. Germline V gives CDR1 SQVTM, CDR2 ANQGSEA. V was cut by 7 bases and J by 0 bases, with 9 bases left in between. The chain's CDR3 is CSGATANYGYTF. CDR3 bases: TGCAGCGGGGCGACAGCTAACTATGGCTACACCTTC.

This CDR3 reads CASTRGQGAQGYTF. CDR3 DNA: TGTGCCAGCACCCGCGGCCAGGGGGCGCAGGGCTACACCTTC. This chain links TRBV12-3 or TRBV12-4 with TRBJ1-2; 8 bases are a match to TRBD1. CDR3 size: 14 residues. J was trimmed by 8 bases and V by 7 bases; bases with no gene match: 12.

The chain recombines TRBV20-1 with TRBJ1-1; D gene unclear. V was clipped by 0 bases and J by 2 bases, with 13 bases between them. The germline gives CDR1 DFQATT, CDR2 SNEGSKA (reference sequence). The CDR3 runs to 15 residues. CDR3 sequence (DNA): TGCAGTGCTAGAGAGACGGCCCACCAAAACACTGAAGCTTTCTTT. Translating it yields CSARETAHQNTEAFF.

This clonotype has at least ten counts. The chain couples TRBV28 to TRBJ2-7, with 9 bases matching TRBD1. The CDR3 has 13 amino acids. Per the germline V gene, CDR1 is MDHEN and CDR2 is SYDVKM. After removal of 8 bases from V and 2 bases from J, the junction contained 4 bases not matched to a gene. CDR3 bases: TGTGCCAGCGGGACAGGGCCAACCTACGAGCAGTACTTC. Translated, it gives CASGTGPTYEQYF.

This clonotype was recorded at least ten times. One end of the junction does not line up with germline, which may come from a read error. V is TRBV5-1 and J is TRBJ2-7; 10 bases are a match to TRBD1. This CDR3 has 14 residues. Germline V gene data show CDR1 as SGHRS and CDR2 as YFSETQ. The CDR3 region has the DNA TGTGCCAGCTCACCTGGACAGGGGGTGCACGAGCAGTACTTC. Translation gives CASSPGQGVHEQYF.

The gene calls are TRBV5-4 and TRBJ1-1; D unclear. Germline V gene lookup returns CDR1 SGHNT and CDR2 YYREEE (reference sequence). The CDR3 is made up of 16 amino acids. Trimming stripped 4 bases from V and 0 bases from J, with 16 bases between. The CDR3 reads CASSREAGPVNTEAFF. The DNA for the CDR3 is TGTGCCAGCAGCAGAGAGGCGGGCCCCGTGAACACTGAAGCTTTCTTT.

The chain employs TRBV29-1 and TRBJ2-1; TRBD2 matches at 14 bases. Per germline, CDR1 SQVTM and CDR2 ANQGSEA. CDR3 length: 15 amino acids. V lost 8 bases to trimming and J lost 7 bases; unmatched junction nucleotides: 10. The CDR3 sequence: CSIVGTSGRTNEQFF. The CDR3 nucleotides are TGCAGCATTGTGGGGACTAGCGGGAGAACGAATGAGCAGTTCTTC.

The CDR3 protein is CAIRSGTSGRGLHEQYF. CDR3 sequence (DNA): TGTGCCATCAGGTCCGGGACTAGCGGGAGGGGTCTCCACGAGCAGTACTTC. This chain links TRBV10-3 with TRBJ2-7; 16 nucleotides match TRBD2. V gave up 6 bases and J gave up 5 bases; unmatched junction bases: 10. CDR1 is ENHRY, CDR2 SYGVKD, per germline. This CDR3 region has 17 residues.

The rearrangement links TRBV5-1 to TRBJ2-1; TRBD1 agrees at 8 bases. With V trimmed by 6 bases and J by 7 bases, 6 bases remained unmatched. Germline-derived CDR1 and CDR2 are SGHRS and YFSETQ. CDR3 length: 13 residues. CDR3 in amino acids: CASTGQGANEQFF. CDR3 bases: TGCGCCAGCACAGGCCAGGGGGCGAATGAGCAGTTCTTC.

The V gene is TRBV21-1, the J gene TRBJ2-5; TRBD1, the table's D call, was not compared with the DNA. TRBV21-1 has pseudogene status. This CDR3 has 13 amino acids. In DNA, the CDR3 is TGTGCCAGCAGCTCCCCGGGGGGGGAGACCCAGTACTTC. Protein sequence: CASSSPGGETQYF.

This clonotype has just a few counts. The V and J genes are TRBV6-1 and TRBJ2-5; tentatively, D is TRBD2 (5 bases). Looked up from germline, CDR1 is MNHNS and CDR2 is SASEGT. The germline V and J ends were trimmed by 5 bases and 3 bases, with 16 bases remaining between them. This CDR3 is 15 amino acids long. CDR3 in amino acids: CASSLLSLAEETQYF. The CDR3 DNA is TGTGCCAGCAGTCTGCTGAGCCTAGCTGAAGAGACCCAGTACTTC.

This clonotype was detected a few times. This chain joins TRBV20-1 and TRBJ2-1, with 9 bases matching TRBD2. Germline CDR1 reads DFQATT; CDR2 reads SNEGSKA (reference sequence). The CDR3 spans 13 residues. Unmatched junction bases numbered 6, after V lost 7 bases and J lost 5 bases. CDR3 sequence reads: CSGTGLAHNEQFF. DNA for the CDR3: TGCAGTGGAACGGGACTAGCCCACAATGAGCAGTTCTTC.

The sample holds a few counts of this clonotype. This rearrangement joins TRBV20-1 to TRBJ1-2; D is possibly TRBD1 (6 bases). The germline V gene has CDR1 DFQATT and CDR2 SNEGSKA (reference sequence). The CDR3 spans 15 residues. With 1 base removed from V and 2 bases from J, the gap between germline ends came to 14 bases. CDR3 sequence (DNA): TGCAGTGCTAGAGTGATGTACAGGGAGAACTATGGCTACACCTTC. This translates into CSARVMYRENYGYTF.

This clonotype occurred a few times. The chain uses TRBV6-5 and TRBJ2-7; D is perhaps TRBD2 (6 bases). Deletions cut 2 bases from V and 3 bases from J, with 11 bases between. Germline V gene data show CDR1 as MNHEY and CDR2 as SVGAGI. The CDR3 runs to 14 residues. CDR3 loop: CASSYRGTGYEQYF. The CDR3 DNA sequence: TGTGCCAGCAGTTACCGGGGGACGGGCTACGAGCAGTACTTC.

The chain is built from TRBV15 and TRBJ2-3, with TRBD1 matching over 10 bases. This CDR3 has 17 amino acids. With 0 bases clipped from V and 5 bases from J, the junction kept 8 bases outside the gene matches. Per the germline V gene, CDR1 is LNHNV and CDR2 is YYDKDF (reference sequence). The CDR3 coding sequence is TGTGCCACCAGCAGAGATCTTGGGGGACAGGGGATAGATACGCAGTATTTT. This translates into CATSRDLGGQGIDTQYF.

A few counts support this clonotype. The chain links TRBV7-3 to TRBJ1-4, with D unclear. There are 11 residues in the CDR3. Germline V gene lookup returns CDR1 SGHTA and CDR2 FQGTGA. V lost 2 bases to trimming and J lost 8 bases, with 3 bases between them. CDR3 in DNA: TGTGCCAGCAGCTTATGCGAAAAACTGTTTTTT. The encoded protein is CASSLCEKLFF. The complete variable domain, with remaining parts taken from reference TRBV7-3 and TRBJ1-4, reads GAGVSQTPSNKVTEKGKYVELRCDPISGHTALYWYRQSLGQGPEFLIYFQGTGAADDSGLPNDRFFAVRPEGSVSTLKIQRTERGDSAVYLCASSLCEKLFFGSGTQLSVL.

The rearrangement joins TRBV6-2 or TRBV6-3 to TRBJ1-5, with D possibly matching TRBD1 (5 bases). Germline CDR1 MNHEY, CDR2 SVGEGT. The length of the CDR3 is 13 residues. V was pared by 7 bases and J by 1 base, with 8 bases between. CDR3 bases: TGTGCCAGCAAAGGGGCGAGCAATCAGCCCCAGCATTTT. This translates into CASKGASNQPQHF.

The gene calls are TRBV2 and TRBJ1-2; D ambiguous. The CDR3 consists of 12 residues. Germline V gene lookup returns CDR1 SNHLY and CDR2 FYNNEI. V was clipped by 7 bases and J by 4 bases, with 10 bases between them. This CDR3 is CASKTAGYGYTF. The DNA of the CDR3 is TGTGCCAGCAAGACGGCAGGCTATGGCTACACCTTC.

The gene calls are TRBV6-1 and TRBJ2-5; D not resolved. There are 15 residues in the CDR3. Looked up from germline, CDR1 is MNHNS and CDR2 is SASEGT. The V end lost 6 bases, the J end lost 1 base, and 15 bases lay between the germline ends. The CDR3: CASRGVRSSQETQYF. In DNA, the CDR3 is TGTGCCAGCAGAGGAGTCCGAAGCTCCCAAGAGACCCAGTACTTC.

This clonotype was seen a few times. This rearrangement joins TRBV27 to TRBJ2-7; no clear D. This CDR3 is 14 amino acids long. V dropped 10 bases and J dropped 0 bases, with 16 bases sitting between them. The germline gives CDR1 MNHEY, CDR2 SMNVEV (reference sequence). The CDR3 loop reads CATRPRWSSYEQYF. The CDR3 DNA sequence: TGTGCCACCCGCCCCCGGTGGAGCTCCTACGAGCAGTACTTC.

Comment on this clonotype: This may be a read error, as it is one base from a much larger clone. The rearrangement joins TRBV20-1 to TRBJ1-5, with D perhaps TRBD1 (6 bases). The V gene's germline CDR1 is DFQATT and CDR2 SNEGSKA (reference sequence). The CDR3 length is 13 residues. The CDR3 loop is CSSRKAEGEPQHF. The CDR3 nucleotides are TGCAGTTCTAGGAAAGCGGAGGGGGAGCCCCAGCATTTT.

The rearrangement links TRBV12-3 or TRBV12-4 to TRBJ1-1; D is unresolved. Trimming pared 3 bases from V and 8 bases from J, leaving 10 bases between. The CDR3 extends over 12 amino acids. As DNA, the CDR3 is TGTGCCAGCAGTTTCCTGCAGAACGAAGCTTTCTTT. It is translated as CASSFLQNEAFF.

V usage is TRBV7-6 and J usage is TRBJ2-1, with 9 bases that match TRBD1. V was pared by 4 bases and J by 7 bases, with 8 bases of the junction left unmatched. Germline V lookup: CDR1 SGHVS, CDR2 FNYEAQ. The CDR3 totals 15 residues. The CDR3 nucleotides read TGTGCCAGCAGCTCGGACAGGGGCCTGTGGAATGAGCAGTTCTTC. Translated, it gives CASSSDRGLWNEQFF.

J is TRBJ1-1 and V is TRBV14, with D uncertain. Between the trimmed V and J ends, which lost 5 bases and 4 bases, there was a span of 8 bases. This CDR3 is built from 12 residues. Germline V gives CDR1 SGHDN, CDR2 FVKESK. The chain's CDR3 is CASSGKGTEAFF. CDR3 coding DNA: TGTGCCAGCAGCGGTAAGGGCACTGAAGCTTTCTTT. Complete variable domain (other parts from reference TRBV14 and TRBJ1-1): EAGVTQFPSHSVIEKGQTVTLRCDPISGHDNLYWYRRVMGKEIKFLLHFVKESKQDESGMPNNRFLAERTGGTYSTLKVQPAELEDSGVYFCASSGKGTEAFFGQGTRLTVV.

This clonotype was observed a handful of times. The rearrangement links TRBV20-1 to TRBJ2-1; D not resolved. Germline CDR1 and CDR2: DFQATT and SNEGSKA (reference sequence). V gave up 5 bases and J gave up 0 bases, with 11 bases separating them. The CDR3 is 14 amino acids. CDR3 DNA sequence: TGCAGTGCTCCAGGAGAGTACTCCTACAATGAGCAGTTCTTC. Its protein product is CSAPGEYSYNEQFF.

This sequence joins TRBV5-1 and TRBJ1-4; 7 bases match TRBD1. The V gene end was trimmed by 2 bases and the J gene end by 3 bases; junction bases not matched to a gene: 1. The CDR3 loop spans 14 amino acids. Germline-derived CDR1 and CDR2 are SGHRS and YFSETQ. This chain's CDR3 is CASSLGTANEKLFF. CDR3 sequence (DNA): TGCGCCAGCAGCTTAGGGACAGCTAATGAAAAACTGTTTTTT.

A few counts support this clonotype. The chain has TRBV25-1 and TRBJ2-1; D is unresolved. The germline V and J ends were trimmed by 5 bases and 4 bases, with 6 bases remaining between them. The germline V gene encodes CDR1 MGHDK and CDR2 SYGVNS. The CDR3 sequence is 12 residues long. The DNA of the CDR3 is TGTGCCAGCAGTCCGCAATACAATGAGCAGTTCTTC. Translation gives CASSPQYNEQFF.

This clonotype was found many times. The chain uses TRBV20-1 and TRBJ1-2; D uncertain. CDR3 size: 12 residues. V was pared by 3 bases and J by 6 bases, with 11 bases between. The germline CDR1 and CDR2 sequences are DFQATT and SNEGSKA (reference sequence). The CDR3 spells CSARDLQDGYTF. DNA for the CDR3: TGCAGTGCTAGGGACCTCCAGGATGGCTACACCTTC.

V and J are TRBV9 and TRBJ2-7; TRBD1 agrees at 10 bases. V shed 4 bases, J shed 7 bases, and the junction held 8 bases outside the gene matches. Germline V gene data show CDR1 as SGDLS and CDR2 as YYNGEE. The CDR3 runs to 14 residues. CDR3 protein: CASSPGQGKWEQYF. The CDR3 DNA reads TGTGCCAGCAGCCCGGGACAGGGGAAGTGGGAGCAGTACTTC.

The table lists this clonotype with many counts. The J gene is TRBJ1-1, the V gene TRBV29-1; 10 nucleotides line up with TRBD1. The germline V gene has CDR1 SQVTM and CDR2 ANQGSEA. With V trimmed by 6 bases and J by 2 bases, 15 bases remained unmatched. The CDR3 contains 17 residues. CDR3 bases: TGCAGCGTGCGAGGGACAGGGGATCTCGTCCCTAACACTGAAGCTTTCTTT. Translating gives CSVRGTGDLVPNTEAFF.